One and the same sample provided the 2 T cell receptor beta chains below, sequenced in a study of blood T cell repertoires in COVID-19. Only in-frame clones appear in the TCRdb table, and some are missing; sequencing was by immunoSEQ multiplex PCR. Among about 430,000 clones listed, 70% to 90% were seen once. Sequenced sample: PBMCs or T cells enriched from blood (not recorded which). The receptors originated from a woman aged 18-35 years who had been exposed to COVID-19.

V usage is TRBV4-1 and J usage is TRBJ1-3; TRBD1 agrees at 10 bases. The CDR3 has 16 amino acids. Unmatched junction bases numbered 5, after V lost 1 base and J lost 5 bases. CDR1 and CDR2 from the germline V gene are MGHRA and YSYEKL. CDR3 loop: CASSQGRTGGRNTIYF. Here the CDR3 DNA reads TGCGCCAGCAGCCAAGGGAGGACAGGGGGAAGAAACACCATATATTTT.

The rearrangement joins TRBV5-5 to TRBJ2-7; D is unclear. Deletions cut 1 base from V and 3 bases from J, with 5 bases between. CDR3 length: 12 amino acids. Germline V gene data show CDR1 as SGHKS and CDR2 as YYEKEE (reference sequence). CDR3 protein: CASSLILYEQYF. CDR3 sequence (DNA): TGTGCCAGCAGCTTGATCCTCTACGAGCAGTACTTC.